The clone carrying this T cell receptor (beta chain) was seen a few times. Its target is not known. This may stem from a read error, because a much larger clone lies one nucleotide away. Within the sample, other DNA sequences also encode this same CDR3. This entry is derived from a study of T cell responses to AZD1222 COVID-19 vaccine. Study information: Second-dose timings of about 4 or about 12 weeks were pooled. Whole-study findings and limits: Vaccine-associated CD4 TCRs ranged over spike, dominating at 160-218 and 743-854. Only six or seven AZD1222 recipients were seropositive at baseline. Reports say nearly half of spike-specific TCRs go after unmutated variant regions.

Assay used: immunoSEQ multiplex PCR; TCRdb lists only in-frame clones, some missing. The sample lists around 95,000 clones; roughly 88% were seen once. The CDR3 consists of 13 residues. Unmatched junction bases numbered 0, after V lost 3 bases and J lost 5 bases. From germline, CDR1 is SEHNR and CDR2 FQNEAQ (reference sequence). The sequence derives from an adult in good health. The chain employs TRBV7-9 and TRBJ2-2; 7 bases are a match to TRBD1. Sequencing used peripheral blood, obtained on day 0 of AZD1222 vaccination. The CDR3 region has the DNA TGTGCCAGCAGCTTGACAGGGACCGGGGAGCTGTTTTTT. This gives the protein CASSLTGTGELFF.